The 5 T cell receptor beta chains presented below share a single source sample, sequenced in a study of blood T cell repertoires in COVID-19. Method: immunoSEQ multiplex PCR; TCRdb's copy keeps in-frame clones and lacks some. The sample consists of roughly 230,000 clones, 65% to 90% of them appearing once. The sequencing sample was made of peripheral blood. These receptors all come from a woman in her 50s with acute or convalescent COVID-19.

This clone was found once. The V call is TRBV28, the J call TRBJ1-6, with TRBD1 identical over 7 bases. The CDR3 loop spans 15 amino acids. V dropped 6 bases and J dropped 4; count of bases not matched to a gene: 6. CDR1 MDHEN and CDR2 SYDVKM come from the germline V gene. CDR3 sequence (DNA): TGTGCCAGCAGGATGACAGGGACTTATAATTCACCCCTCCACTTT. This sequence encodes CASRMTGTYNSPLHF. The variable domain in full, completed from reference TRBV28 and TRBJ1-6, reads DVKVTQSSRYLVKRTGEKVFLECVQDMDHENMFWYRQDPGLGLRLIYFSYDVKMKEKGDIPEGYSVSREKKERFSLILESASTNQTSMYLCASRMTGTYNSPLHFGNGTRLTVT.

This clone was seen only a few times. J is TRBJ2-3 and V is TRBV9; 10 bases align to TRBD2. The CDR3 consists of 16 residues. In germline, CDR1 is SGDLS, CDR2 YYNGEE. V shed 4 bases, J shed 6 bases, and the junction held 11 bases outside the gene matches. The chain's CDR3 is CASSFRAGGPADTQYF. The CDR3 coding sequence is TGTGCCAGCAGCTTCCGAGCGGGGGGGCCAGCTGATACGCAGTATTTT.

A few counts support this clone. The V gene is TRBV30, the J gene TRBJ2-2; TRBD2 is a possible D gene (6 bases). CDR3 size: 12 residues. Per germline, CDR1 GTSNPN and CDR2 SVGIG (reference sequence). With 4 bases removed from V and 6 bases from J, the gap between germline ends came to 9 bases. CDR3 sequence (DNA): TGTGCCTGGAACTGGGAGGCCGGGGAGCTGTTTTTT. Encoded protein: CAWNWEAGELFF.

The chain employs TRBV20-1 and TRBJ2-3, with D possibly being TRBD2 (5 bases). V was trimmed by 3 bases and J by 2 bases, leaving 15 bases between them. The CDR3 consists of 15 residues. Germline assignment: CDR1 DFQATT and CDR2 SNEGSKA (reference sequence). The CDR3 loop is CSASFLTGNTDTQYF. The CDR3, as DNA: TGCAGTGCTAGTTTCCTCACCGGGAACACAGATACGCAGTATTTT.

V and J are TRBV24-1 and TRBJ2-1, with no clear D. The germline V gene has CDR1 KGHDR and CDR2 SFDVKD. The V end lost 0 bases, the J end lost 5 bases, and 10 bases lay between the germline ends. The CDR3 is made up of 15 amino acids. CDR3 bases: TGTGCCACCAGTGATTTGGCGAGTGATGACAATGAGCAGTTCTTC. It translates to CATSDLASDDNEQFF.